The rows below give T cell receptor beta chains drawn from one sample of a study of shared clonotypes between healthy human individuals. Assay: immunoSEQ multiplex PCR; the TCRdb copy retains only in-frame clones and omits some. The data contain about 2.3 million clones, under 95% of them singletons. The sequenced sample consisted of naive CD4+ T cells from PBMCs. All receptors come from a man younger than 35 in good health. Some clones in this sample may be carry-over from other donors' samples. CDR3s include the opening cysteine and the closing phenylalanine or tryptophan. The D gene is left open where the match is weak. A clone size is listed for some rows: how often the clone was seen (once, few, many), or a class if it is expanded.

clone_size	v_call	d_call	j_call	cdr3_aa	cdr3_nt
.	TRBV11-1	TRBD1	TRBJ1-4	CASSSLDREGEKLFF	TGTGCCAGCAGCTCCCTGGACAGGGAAGGTGAAAAACTGTTTTTT
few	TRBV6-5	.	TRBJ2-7	CASSYQREQYF	TGTGCCAGCAGTTATCAACGCGAGCAGTACTTC
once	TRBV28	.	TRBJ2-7	CASSFDVEQYF	TGTGCCAGCAGTTTTGACGTCGAGCAGTACTTC
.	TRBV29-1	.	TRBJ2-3	CSVRWGKLGTDTQYF	TGCAGCGTGCGATGGGGGAAACTCGGCACAGATACGCAGTATTTT
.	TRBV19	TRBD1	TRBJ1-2	CASTRDRVNGYTF	TGTGCCAGTACGCGGGACAGGGTTAATGGCTACACCTTC
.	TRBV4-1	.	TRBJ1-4	CASSQVFMGEKLFF	TGCGCCAGCAGCCAAGTTTTTATGGGTGAAAAACTGTTTTTT
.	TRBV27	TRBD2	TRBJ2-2	CASKGAGGPYTGELFF	TGTGCCAGCAAAGGAGCGGGAGGGCCTTACACCGGGGAGCTGTTTTTT
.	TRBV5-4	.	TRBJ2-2	CASSFLRTGELFF	TGTGCCAGCAGCTTTCTGCGGACCGGGGAGCTGTTTTTT
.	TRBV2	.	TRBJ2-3	CASRGMGVDTQYF	TGTGCCAGCAGGGGAATGGGTGTAGATACGCAGTATTTT
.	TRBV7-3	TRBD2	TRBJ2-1	CASSLSGRVNEQFF	TGTGCCAGCAGCCTTAGCGGGAGGGTGAATGAGCAGTTCTTC
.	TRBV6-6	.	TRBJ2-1	CASSNRDRPSYNEQFF	TGTGCCAGCAGCAATAGAGACAGGCCCTCCTACAATGAGCAGTTCTTC
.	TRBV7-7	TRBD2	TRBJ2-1	CASSLGAGGYNEQFF	TGTGCCAGCAGCCTTGGGGCGGGAGGGTACAATGAGCAGTTCTTC
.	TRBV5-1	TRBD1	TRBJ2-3	CASSLTGVPDTQYF	TGCGCCAGCAGCTTGACAGGGGTTCCAGATACGCAGTATTTT
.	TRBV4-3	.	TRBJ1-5	CASSQDHRQGGQPQHF	TGCGCCAGCAGCCAAGATCATCGGCAGGGTGGGCAGCCCCAGCATTTT
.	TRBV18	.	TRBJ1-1	CASSPPNHSGTGVLAFF	TGTGCCAGCTCACCCCCAAACCACTCCGGGACCGGCGTGTTGGCTTTCTTT
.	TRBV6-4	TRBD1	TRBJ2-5	CASSAKTGGQETQYF	TGTGCCAGCAGTGCCAAGACAGGGGGCCAAGAGACCCAGTACTTC
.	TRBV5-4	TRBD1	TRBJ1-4	CASSLTGVNEKLFF	TGTGCCAGCAGCTTGACAGGGGTGAACGAAAAACTGTTTTTT
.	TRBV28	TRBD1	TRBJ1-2	CASSSTGAPNYGYTF	TGTGCCAGCAGTTCTACAGGGGCGCCTAACTATGGCTACACCTTC
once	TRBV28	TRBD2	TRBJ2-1	CASRLAGGRFEQFF	TGTGCCAGCAGACTAGCGGGAGGGCGGTTTGAGCAGTTCTTC
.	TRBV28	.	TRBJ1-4	CASSLGGTGNEKLFF	TGTGCCAGCAGTTTAGGGGGGACGGGGAATGAAAAACTGTTTTTT
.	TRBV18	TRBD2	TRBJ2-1	CASSSQREGYNEQFF	TGTGCCAGCTCATCTCAGCGGGAAGGCTACAATGAGCAGTTCTTC
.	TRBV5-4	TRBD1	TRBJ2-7	CASTYRGGEQYF	TGTGCCAGCACCTACAGGGGCGGCGAGCAGTACTTC
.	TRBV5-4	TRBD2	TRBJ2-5	CASSATTSSETQYF	TGTGCCAGCAGCGCAACGACTAGCTCGGAGACCCAGTACTTC
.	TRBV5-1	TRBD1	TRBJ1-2	CASSSWTGPGNYGYTF	TGCGCCAGCAGCTCCTGGACAGGGCCGGGCAACTATGGCTACACCTTC